A selection of T cell receptor beta chains follows, all from one sample in a study of blood T cell repertoires in COVID-19. TCRdb keeps only in-frame clones here, not all; method: immunoSEQ multiplex PCR. Of approximately 190,000 clones listed, around four fifths are singletons. Sequencing was done on a sample of peripheral blood. The receptors come from a human donor in a cohort sampled during active COVID-19. CDR3s include the opening cysteine and the closing phenylalanine or tryptophan. Fields, in order: V gene, CDR3 length, J gene, D gene, clone size, CDR3 DNA, CDR3 protein. A D gene is named only where the DNA matches it firmly. Where a row states a size, it is once, few, many or the class of an expanded clone; other rows omit it.

>TRBV19|12|TRBJ2-1|.|.
TGTGCCAGTAGTATAGGTTACCGGTCGTGGTTCTTC
CASSIGYRSWFF
>TRBV27|16|TRBJ2-3|TRBD1|.
TGTGCCAGCAGTCCTGGGGACAGGGTTCTGACAGATACGCAGTATTTT
CASSPGDRVLTDTQYF
>TRBV10-3|15|TRBJ2-2|TRBD2|.
TGTGCCGCATCGGGACTAGCGGGGGGAACCGGGGAGCTGTTTTTT
CAASGLAGGTGELFF
>TRBV6-5|15|TRBJ1-2|.|.
TGTGCCAGCAGTTGGGGCCGGGGGGGGAACTATGGCTACACCTTC
CASSWGRGGNYGYTF
>TRBV15|14|TRBJ1-5|TRBD1|.
TGTGCCACCGTTCAAAGGACAGGGGATCTTCCCCAGCATTTT
CATVQRTGDLPQHF
>TRBV9|13|TRBJ1-2|.|.
TGTGCCAGCAGCTACAATCCGGGCTATGGCTACACCTTC
CASSYNPGYGYTF
>TRBV5-1|13|TRBJ2-1|.|few
TGCGCCAGCAGCCCGCAGGGTTTTAGCGAGCAGTTCTTC
CASSPQGFSEQFF
>TRBV5-6|13|TRBJ1-1|.|.
TGTGCCAGCAGCTTGGGCAGGGAAACTGAAGCTTTCTTT
CASSLGRETEAFF
>TRBV27|19|TRBJ2-2|.|.
TGTGCCAGCAGTTACAGGTCGGGTGAAGCTCGGATTTTCACCGGGGAGCTGTTTTTT
CASSYRSGEARIFTGELFF
>TRBV10-2|12|TRBJ1-4|.|.
TGCGCCAGCAGCCCCATTAATGAAAAACTGTTTTTT
CASSPINEKLFF
>TRBV28|13|TRBJ2-4|TRBD1|.
TGTGCCAGCAGGCCAGGGGGCTCGGACATTCAGTACTTC
CASRPGGSDIQYF
>TRBV19|14|TRBJ2-3|.|.
TGTGCCAGTAGGGACAGGTCTAGCGAAACGGGGCAGTATTTT
CASRDRSSETGQYF
>TRBV5-1|12|TRBJ1-1|.|.
TGCGCCAGCAGCCTGACAGACACTGAAGCTTTCTTT
CASSLTDTEAFF
>TRBV7-2|17|TRBJ1-3|.|few
TGTGCCAGCAGCTTAGGGGTGGGAGGGGAGGACGGAAACACCATATATTTT
CASSLGVGGEDGNTIYF